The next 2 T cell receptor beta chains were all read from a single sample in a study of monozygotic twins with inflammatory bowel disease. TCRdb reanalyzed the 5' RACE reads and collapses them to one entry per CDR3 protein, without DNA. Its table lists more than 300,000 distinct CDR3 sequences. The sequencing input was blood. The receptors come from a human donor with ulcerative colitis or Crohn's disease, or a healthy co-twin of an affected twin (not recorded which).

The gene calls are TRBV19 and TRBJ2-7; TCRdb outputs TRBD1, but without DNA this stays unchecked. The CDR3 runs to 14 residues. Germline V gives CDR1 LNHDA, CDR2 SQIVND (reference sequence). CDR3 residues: CASSVPGQGGEQYF.

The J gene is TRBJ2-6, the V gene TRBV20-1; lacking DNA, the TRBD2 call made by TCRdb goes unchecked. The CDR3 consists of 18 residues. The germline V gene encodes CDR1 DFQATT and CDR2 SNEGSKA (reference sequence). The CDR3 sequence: CSASPLSGSSSGANVLTF.